Following are 15 T cell receptor beta chains from one sample sequenced in a study of OX40 agonist ivuxolimab in advanced cancers. Clones were sequenced by immunoSEQ multiplex PCR, and TCRdb holds only the in-frame ones, with some missing. The data show 50,000 to 75,000 clones, 75% to 85% seen once. The specimen comprised CD4+ or CD8+ T cells sorted from blood, sampled in a trial of the OX40 agonist ivuxolimab. Every receptor here comes from an adult with an advanced solid tumor such as melanoma, head and neck, liver or kidney cancer.

In this sample, this clone turned up once. The rearrangement uses TRBV7-2 and TRBJ1-1; D unresolved. This CDR3 spans 14 amino acids. The V gene lost 1 base and the J gene lost 1 base, with 7 bases spanning the gap. Germline loops: CDR1 SGHTA, CDR2 FQGNSA. The chain's CDR3 is CASSLEGWNTEAFF. CDR3 nucleotide sequence: TGTGCCAGCAGCTTAGAAGGGTGGAACACTGAAGCTTTCTTT.

The CDR3 nucleotides are TGTGCCAGTAGTATAGGAGGGACAGGGAACGCGGAGCCCCAGCATTTT. It is translated as CASSIGGTGNAEPQHF. This chain uses TRBV19 with TRBJ1-5, with 9 positions matching TRBD1. CDR1 is LNHDA, CDR2 SQIVND, per germline (reference sequence). The ends lost 1 base at V and 8 bases at J; junction bases unmatched: 9. This CDR3 comprises 16 residues.

As concerns this clone: Other DNA sequences of this sample code for an identical CDR3. The V gene is TRBV7-3, the J gene TRBJ2-3; D may be TRBD2 (5 bases). The germline gives CDR1 SGHTA, CDR2 FQGTGA. Trimming took off 1 base at V and 0 bases at J, with 11 bases between the two ends. The CDR3 is 16 amino acids. The CDR3 loop is CASSLISGPSTDTQYF. The CDR3 coding sequence is TGTGCCAGCAGCTTAATCAGCGGTCCTAGCACAGATACGCAGTATTTT.

The chain links TRBV14 to TRBJ1-3; 9 bases map to TRBD1. This CDR3 region has 15 residues. V shed 5 bases, J shed 4 bases, and the junction held 6 bases outside the gene matches. The germline CDR1 and CDR2 sequences are SGHDN and FVKESK. CDR3 DNA sequence: TGTGCCAGCAGCTTACAGGGGGCGCGGGGAAACACCATATATTTT. This gives the protein CASSLQGARGNTIYF.

The CDR3 loop is CASSWDGVGTEAFF. The CDR3 DNA sequence: TGCGCCAGCAGCTGGGACGGGGTGGGCACTGAAGCTTTCTTT. The V gene is TRBV5-1, the J gene TRBJ1-1, with D perhaps TRBD1 (5 bases). The CDR3 contains 14 residues. CDR1 and CDR2 from the germline V gene are SGHRS and YFSETQ. V was cut by 3 bases and J by 4 bases, with 13 bases left in between.

This sequence joins TRBV5-6 and TRBJ1-2; 9 bases align to TRBD1. Trimming removed 3 bases from V and 2 bases from J; junction bases left unmatched: 5. Germline V gives CDR1 SGHDT, CDR2 YYEEEE. CDR3 length equals 15 residues. This CDR3 is CASSYRDRENYGYTF. CDR3 in DNA: TGTGCCAGCAGCTATAGGGACAGGGAAAACTATGGCTACACCTTC. The variable domain in full, with the rest retrieved from reference TRBV5-6 and TRBJ1-2, is DAGVTQSPTHLIKTRGQQVTLRCSPKSGHDTVSWYQQALGQGPQFIFQYYEEEERQRGNFPDRFSGHQFPNYSSELNVNALLLGDSALYLCASSYRDRENYGYTFGSGTRLTVV.

The CDR3 protein is CASSLEGLYEQYF. CDR3 DNA sequence: TGCGCCAGCAGTCTTGAGGGGCTCTACGAGCAGTACTTC. The chain is built from TRBV5-1 and TRBJ2-7; TRBD1 or TRBD2 may be the D gene (5 bases each). The CDR3 is 13 amino acids. Germline CDR1 reads SGHRS; CDR2 reads YFSETQ. Between the trimmed V and J ends, which lost 5 bases and 3 bases, there was a span of 12 bases.

The chain recombines TRBV2 with TRBJ2-2, with a tentative D call TRBD2 (5 bases). Looked up from germline, CDR1 is SNHLY and CDR2 is FYNNEI. V was trimmed by 4 bases and J by 1 base, leaving 10 bases between them. CDR3 length: 15 amino acids. The CDR3 bases are TGTGCCAGCAGTGGGTTAGCGCAGAACACCGGGGAGCTGTTTTTT. Amino acid sequence: CASSGLAQNTGELFF.

This clone was detected many times. The V and J genes are TRBV7-9 and TRBJ1-1; TRBD1 aligns across 7 bases. CDR3 length equals 11 residues. V gave up 11 bases and J gave up 3 bases; unmatched junction bases: 3. Germline loops: CDR1 SEHNR, CDR2 FQNEAQ (reference sequence). The DNA for the CDR3 is TGTGCCGGCCAGGGGGACACTGAAGCTTTCTTT. This gives the protein CAGQGDTEAFF.

This clone showed up just once. Germline and junction disagree at one end, which may indicate a read error. J is TRBJ2-5 and V is TRBV6-1, with unresolved D. The CDR3 covers 13 residues. Germline CDR1 and CDR2: MNHNS and SASEGT. CDR3 region: CASSEAPIRPLDF. The CDR3 coding sequence is TGTGCCAGCAGTGAAGCGCCAATCCGTCCACTGGACTTC.

This clone was picked up a small number of times. The V and J genes are TRBV6-5 and TRBJ1-5, with D maybe TRBD1 (6 bases). This CDR3 region has 15 residues. Germline V gene lookup returns CDR1 MNHEY and CDR2 SVGAGI. V gave up 5 bases and J gave up 0 bases, with 11 bases separating them. CDR3 sequence reads: CASSAQGSSNQPQHF. The CDR3, as DNA: TGTGCCAGCAGTGCACAGGGTAGTAGCAATCAGCCCCAGCATTTT.

Here the CDR3 reads CASSSPGPTAFF. Written as DNA, the CDR3 is TGTGCCAGCAGCTCCCCGGGCCCGACCGCTTTCTTT. V and J are TRBV7-9 and TRBJ1-1; D is undetermined. Trimming pared 4 bases from V and 11 bases from J, leaving 14 bases between. This CDR3 is 12 amino acids long. Germline V gene data show CDR1 as SEHNR and CDR2 as FQNEAQ (reference sequence).

The V gene is TRBV7-8, the J gene TRBJ2-1; 7 bases are shared with TRBD2. The CDR3 runs 17 residues. The V gene end was trimmed by 0 bases and the J gene end by 2 bases; junction bases not matched to a gene: 7. The germline gives CDR1 SGHVS, CDR2 FQNEAQ. The CDR3 DNA sequence: TGTGCCAGCAGCTTAGCTCTTGGGGGGGGTCCCTACAATGAGCAGTTCTTC. Translation gives CASSLALGGGPYNEQFF.

V and J are TRBV27 and TRBJ2-7; 10 positions agree with TRBD1. The CDR3 is 15 amino acids. V dropped 5 bases and J dropped 2; count of bases not matched to a gene: 6. CDR1 is MNHEY, CDR2 SMNVEV, per germline (reference sequence). Here the CDR3 DNA reads TGTGCCAGCAGTCCCCGGACAGGGGGAACCTACGAGCAGTACTTC. Protein: CASSPRTGGTYEQYF.

The J gene is TRBJ2-6, the V gene TRBV14; D is perhaps TRBD1 (7 bases). V was trimmed by 0 bases and J by 7 bases, leaving 16 bases between them. The CDR3 is 17 residues long. The V gene's germline CDR1 is SGHDN and CDR2 FVKESK. CDR3 nucleotides: TGTGCCAGCAGCCAAGATCGGCGGGACAGCTCCGCCAACGTCCTGACTTTC. Protein: CASSQDRRDSSANVLTF.